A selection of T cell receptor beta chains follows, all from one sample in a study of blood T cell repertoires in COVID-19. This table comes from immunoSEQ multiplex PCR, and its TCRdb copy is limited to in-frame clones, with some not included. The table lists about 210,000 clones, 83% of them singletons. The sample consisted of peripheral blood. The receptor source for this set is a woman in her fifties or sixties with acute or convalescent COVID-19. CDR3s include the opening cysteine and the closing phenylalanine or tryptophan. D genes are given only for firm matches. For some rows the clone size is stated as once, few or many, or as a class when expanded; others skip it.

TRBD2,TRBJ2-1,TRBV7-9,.,TGTGCCAGCAGCCTCAACATCCTTACCGGGACTAGCAAGCTGAATGAGCAGTTCTTC,CASSLNILTGTSKLNEQFF
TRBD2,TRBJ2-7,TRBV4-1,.,TGCGCCAGCAGCCAAGCGACTAGCGGTCTTTACGAGCAGTACTTC,CASSQATSGLYEQYF
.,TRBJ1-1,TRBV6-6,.,TGTGCCAGCAGTGATAAACAACAGGGAAACACTGAAGCTTTCTTT,CASSDKQQGNTEAFF
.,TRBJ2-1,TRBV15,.,TGTGCCACCAGCCACAGCAGGAATGAGCAGTTCTTC,CATSHSRNEQFF
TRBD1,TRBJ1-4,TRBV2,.,TGTGCCAGCAGACCCAGGACAGGGAAGGAAAAACTGTTTTTT,CASRPRTGKEKLFF
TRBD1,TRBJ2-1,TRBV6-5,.,TGTGCCAGCAGGCCAAGGGGACAGGGCACCGATGAGCAGTTCTTC,CASRPRGQGTDEQFF
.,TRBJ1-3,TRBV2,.,TGTGCCAGCAGTGAGCCTCAGAGGGACACCATATATTTT,CASSEPQRDTIYF
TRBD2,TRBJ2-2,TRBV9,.,TGTGCCAGCAGCGTAGAAGCGGGACTAGCGGGCGGGGAGCTGTTTTTT,CASSVEAGLAGGELFF
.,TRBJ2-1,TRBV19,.,TGTGCCAGTAGTATAGTCAACTACAATGAGCAGTTCTTC,CASSIVNYNEQFF
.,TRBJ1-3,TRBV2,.,TGTGCCAGCAGTGAGGGGGCAGCTGGAAACACCATATATTTT,CASSEGAAGNTIYF
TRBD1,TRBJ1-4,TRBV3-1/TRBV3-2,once,TGTGCCAGCAGCCAAGTAGGGGGCTCGGAAGAAAAACTGTTTTTT,CASSQVGGSEEKLFF
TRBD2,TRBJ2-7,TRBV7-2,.,TGTGCCAGCAGCTTAGCGCCGGGGGGGTACTACGAGCAGTACTTC,CASSLAPGGYYEQYF